The 14 T cell receptor beta chains presented below share a single source sample, sequenced in a study of blood T cells in healthy people across ages. The second PCR ran about 6 to 11 cycles with a sample-barcoded 5' primer and J-beta primers. TCRdb independently ran MiXCR on the 5' RACE reads; one entry per CDR3 protein. The sample carries 1,500,000 or so distinct CDR3 sequences, about 42% recorded once. Input material: blood. The receptor source for this set is a woman younger than 30 in good health.

The CDR3: CASSFVGTWGSYGYTF. CDR3 DNA sequence: TGTGCCAGCAGTTTCGTTGGGACATGGGGCTCCTATGGCTACACCTTC. The gene calls are TRBV28 and TRBJ1-2, with a tentative D call TRBD1 (6 bases). This CDR3 region has 16 residues. Germline lookup yields CDR1 MDHEN and CDR2 SYDVKM. The V and J ends lost 3 bases and 4 bases respectively, with 18 bases between them.

The chain uses TRBV4-2 and TRBJ1-2; TRBD1 matches at 7 bases. Looked up from germline, CDR1 is LGHNA and CDR2 is YNFKEQ. CDR3 size: 15 residues. V lost 3 bases and J lost 4; bases outside the gene matches: 8. In nucleotides, the CDR3 is TGTGCCAGCAGCCATGTGTCAGGGGGGCTCTATGGCTACACCTTC. Translating it yields CASSHVSGGLYGYTF.

This clonotype was observed a handful of times. This chain links TRBV4-2 with TRBJ1-6; D remains unclear. V lost 0 bases and J lost 0, with 15 bases in between. Looked up from germline, CDR1 is LGHNA and CDR2 is YNFKEQ. The CDR3 has 19 amino acids. CDR3 DNA sequence: TGTGCCAGCAGCCAAGATTTCTCGACGCTCAGCTCCTATAATTCACCCCTCCACTTT. This encodes CASSQDFSTLSSYNSPLHF.

On this clonotype itself: A much more abundant neighbour one base away suggests this may be a read error. This CDR3 reads CAISHLLVDEQYF. DNA for the CDR3: TGCGCCATCAGCCACCTTCTCGTGGACGAGCAGTACTTC. V and J are TRBV4-1 and TRBJ2-7, with D uncertain. The CDR3 has 13 amino acids. Germline V gene lookup returns CDR1 MGHRA and CDR2 YSYEKL.

The chain carries TRBV25-1 and TRBJ2-1; D gene uncertain. The DNA matches TRBJ2-7 better at its end, which makes the J call doubtful. Germline lookup yields CDR1 MGHDK and CDR2 SYGVNS. This CDR3 is 15 amino acids long. This CDR3 is CASSPGISSYNEQYF. The DNA of the CDR3 is TGTGCCAGCAGTCCCGGAATCAGCTCCTACAATGAGCAGTACTTC.

This clonotype was seen only once. The genes are TRBV29-1 and TRBJ2-5; tentatively, D is TRBD2 (5 bases). TRBJ2-1 matches the DNA end more closely, so the J call is doubtful. This CDR3 comprises 14 residues. Germline V lookup: CDR1 SQVTM, CDR2 ANQGSEA. Here the CDR3 DNA reads TGCAGCGTTGAGAGGGTAGCTCACCAAGAGACCCAGTTCTTC. As protein: CSVERVAHQETQFF.

This clonotype was seen a few times. The chain uses TRBV19 and TRBJ1-5, with D perhaps matching TRBD1 (5 bases). V was shortened by 8 bases and J by 4 bases, with 15 bases between the two germline ends. CDR1 LNHDA and CDR2 SQIVND come from the germline V gene (reference sequence). The CDR3 has 14 residues. The CDR3 nucleotides are TGTGCCAGTCCGGGGGTAGAACTAAATCAGCCCCAGCATTTT. This translates into CASPGVELNQPQHF. The entire variable domain, with the rest obtained from reference TRBV19 and TRBJ1-5, is as follows: DGGITQSPKYLFRKEGQNVTLSCEQNLNHDAMYWYRQDPGQGLRLIYYSQIVNDFQKGDIAEGYSVSREKKESFPLTVTSAQKNPTAFYLCASPGVELNQPQHFGDGTRLSIL.

The chain recombines TRBV7-6 with TRBJ2-1; D perhaps matches TRBD2 (5 bases). The last part of the DNA fits TRBJ2-7 better; the J call may be wrong. Per germline, CDR1 SGHVS and CDR2 FNYEAQ. The CDR3 sequence is 17 residues long. The CDR3 is CASSLALGKSSYNEQYF. The CDR3 DNA reads as TGTGCCAGCAGCTTAGCGCTCGGGAAGAGCTCCTACAATGAGCAGTACTTC.

This clonotype has a handful of counts. V gene TRBV4-1 combines with J gene TRBJ2-1; D may be TRBD1 or TRBD2 (6 bases each). The V gene lost 0 bases and the J gene lost 6 bases, with 21 bases spanning the gap. This CDR3 is 18 amino acids long. The germline gives CDR1 MGHRA, CDR2 YSYEKL. CDR3 coding DNA: TGCGCCAGCAGCCAAGATATTAGGGGGGCACACTCTGGCAATGAGCAGTTCTTC. It specifies CASSQDIRGAHSGNEQFF.

This sequence joins TRBV20-1 and TRBJ2-2, with D maybe TRBD1 (5 bases). Deletions cut 7 bases from V and 4 bases from J, with 13 bases between. The CDR3 spans 13 residues. Germline CDR1 reads DFQATT; CDR2 reads SNEGSKA (reference sequence). DNA of the CDR3: TGCAGTGTAGGCAGGGCCGGCACCGGGGAGCTGTTTTTT. Protein sequence: CSVGRAGTGELFF.

The CDR3, as DNA: TGCGCCAGCAGTCGAATAGGGGAATTCTATGGCTACACCTTC. It translates to CASSRIGEFYGYTF. This chain joins TRBV4-1 and TRBJ1-2; D might be TRBD1 (5 bases). Germline V gene lookup returns CDR1 MGHRA and CDR2 YSYEKL. This CDR3 spans 14 amino acids. V was shortened by 6 bases and J by 4 bases, with 15 bases between the two germline ends.

The chain carries TRBV29-1 and TRBJ1-5; 7 bases fit TRBD1. J was trimmed by 6 bases and V by 7 bases; bases with no gene match: 9. The CDR3 covers 13 residues. Germline-derived CDR1 and CDR2 are SQVTM and ANQGSEA. The CDR3 DNA reads TGCAGCGCTGGAGGGGGCGAAAGTCAGCCCCAGCATTTT. It is translated as CSAGGGESQPQHF.

J is TRBJ2-7 and V is TRBV3-1; no firm D call. CDR1 and CDR2 (germline): LGHDT, YNNKEL (reference sequence). The CDR3 is 15 amino acids. The V gene lost 1 base and the J gene lost 1 base, with 11 bases spanning the gap. The CDR3 sequence: CASSQGRIVSYEQYF. The DNA of the CDR3 is TGTGCCAGCAGCCAAGGACGGATAGTATCCTACGAGCAGTACTTC.

The chain is built from TRBV2 and TRBJ2-1; TRBD2 agrees at 11 bases. Germline-derived CDR1 and CDR2 are SNHLY and FYNNEI. The CDR3 length is 15 residues. The V and J ends lost 5 bases and 8 bases, in that order; junction bases with no gene match: 8. In nucleotides, the CDR3 is TGTGCCAGCAGTAGAAGGACTAGCGGGCCCGATGAGCAGTTCTTC. Its protein product is CASSRRTSGPDEQFF.